This passage covers 32 T cell receptor beta chains from one sample sequenced in a study of T cell responses to AZD1222 COVID-19 vaccine. The assay was immunoSEQ multiplex PCR, and TCRdb's table has in-frame clones only and misses some. The repertoire includes 80,000 to 90,000 clones, approximately 91% of them detected once, and roughly 5.1% sits in the top ten. The sample consisted of peripheral blood, taken 28 days after the second AZD1222 dose. The receptors stem from an adult who received the AZD1222 COVID-19 vaccine.

The chain links TRBV6-1 to TRBJ1-1; 8 nucleotides match TRBD1. The CDR3 contains 13 residues. Germline CDR1 and CDR2: MNHNS and SASEGT. The trim removed 3 bases at V and 5 bases at J, leaving 2 bases unmatched. The CDR3 nucleotides read TGTGCCAGCAGTGACAGGGGGCGAACTGAAGCTTTCTTT. It specifies CASSDRGRTEAFF.

This clone was seen a handful of times. The gene calls are TRBV2 and TRBJ1-2, with 7 bases matching TRBD1. V lost 8 bases and J lost 6; bases outside the gene matches: 3. Germline loops: CDR1 SNHLY, CDR2 FYNNEI. The CDR3 is 11 residues long. The CDR3 nucleotides read TGTGCCAGCCTTGGACAGGATGGCTACACCTTC. It codes for CASLGQDGYTF. The whole variable domain, filled in from reference TRBV2 and TRBJ1-2, reads EPEVTQTPSHQVTQMGQEVILRCVPISNHLYFYWYRQILGQKVEFLVSFYNNEISEKSEIFDDQFSVERPDGSNFTLKIRSTKLEDSAMYFCASLGQDGYTFGSGTRLTVV.

Concerning this clone itself: One end of the junction does not line up with germline, which may come from a read error. The CDR3 reads CASSLAVTGAGNTIYF. In DNA form, the CDR3 reads TGTGCCAGCAGCCTAGCAGTGACAGGCGCTGGAAACACCATATATTTT. This rearrangement joins TRBV7-8 to TRBJ1-3; possibly TRBD1 for D (6 bases). Germline loops: CDR1 SGHVS, CDR2 FQNEAQ. The CDR3 is made up of 16 amino acids.

The chain carries TRBV12-3 or TRBV12-4 and TRBJ1-2; D gene uncertain. Trimming removed 1 base at V and 7 bases at J, with 4 bases between. CDR3 size: 11 residues. The CDR3 bases are TGTGCCAGCAGTTTAGGGCTTGGCTACACCTTC. It translates to CASSLGLGYTF.

The chain joins TRBV2 to TRBJ1-5, with 10 bases that match TRBD1. V was pared by 7 bases and J by 1 base, with 4 bases of the junction left unmatched. The germline V gene has CDR1 SNHLY and CDR2 FYNNEI. This CDR3 comprises 15 residues. The CDR3 spells CASTRDRGSNQPQHF. CDR3 in DNA: TGTGCCAGCACCCGGGACAGGGGAAGCAATCAGCCCCAGCATTTT.

J is TRBJ1-2 and V is TRBV12-3 or TRBV12-4, with a weak D call TRBD1 (6 bases). Trimming stripped 6 bases from V and 7 bases from J, with 15 bases between. The CDR3 sequence is 13 residues long. In nucleotides, the CDR3 is TGTGCCAGCAGCAACACAGGGCTCGCTGGCTACACCTTC. It encodes CASSNTGLAGYTF.

The chain links TRBV5-1 to TRBJ2-5; D is perhaps TRBD1 or TRBD2 (5 bases each). CDR1 and CDR2 from the germline V gene are SGHRS and YFSETQ. V lost 4 bases, J lost 7 bases, and 17 bases lay in between. This CDR3 is 14 amino acids long. In nucleotides, the CDR3 is TGCGCCAGCAGCACCGGGACCCCCCCGTTGACCCAGTACTTC. Amino acid sequence: CASSTGTPPLTQYF.

The V call is TRBV21-1, the J call TRBJ1-4. TRBV21-1 is annotated as a pseudogene. The CDR3 extends over 16 amino acids. In DNA, the CDR3 is TGTGCCAGCAGCAAAGCCGTTGGAGGGCTAGGAGAAAAACTGTTTTTT. As protein: CASSKAVGGLGEKLFF.

This chain links TRBV7-9 with TRBJ1-3, with D maybe TRBD1 (5 bases). The germline V and J ends were trimmed by 0 bases and 4 bases, with 10 bases remaining between them. Germline loops: CDR1 SEHNR, CDR2 FQNEAQ (reference sequence). The CDR3 extends over 15 amino acids. The CDR3 bases are TGTGCCAGCAGCTTAGCCGGGACGGAAGGAAACACCATATATTTT. Protein product: CASSLAGTEGNTIYF.

CDR3 sequence reads: CAWSPRYHEQYF. The CDR3 bases are TGTGCCTGGAGTCCGAGGTACCACGAGCAGTACTTC. The chain recombines TRBV30 with TRBJ2-7; D not certain. The V gene's germline CDR1 is GTSNPN and CDR2 SVGIG (reference sequence). The CDR3 consists of 12 residues. V shed 2 bases and J shed 5 bases, with 10 bases lying between them.

The chain employs TRBV11-2 and TRBJ1-1; maybe TRBD1 (6 bases). V was pared by 1 base and J by 6 bases, with 9 bases between. CDR1 and CDR2 from the germline V gene are SGHAT and FQNNGV. This CDR3 spans 13 amino acids. The CDR3 spells CASSLGDIPEAFF. CDR3 coding DNA: TGTGCCAGCAGCTTAGGGGACATTCCTGAAGCTTTCTTT.

The chain carries TRBV19 and TRBJ2-3; D remains unclear. Between the trimmed V and J ends, which lost 1 base and 6 bases, there was a span of 11 bases. Germline loops: CDR1 LNHDA, CDR2 SQIVND (reference sequence). This CDR3 is built from 14 residues. DNA for the CDR3: TGTGCCAGTAGTATAGTAGGTGGAGTTGATACGCAGTATTTT. Protein product: CASSIVGGVDTQYF.

The chain carries TRBV6-1 and TRBJ1-5; possible D gene TRBD1, 5 bases. V gave up 4 bases and J gave up 7 bases, with 20 bases separating them. The CDR3 has 16 residues. Germline assignment: CDR1 MNHNS and CDR2 SASEGT. The DNA of the CDR3 is TGTGCCAGCAGTGTGGTCGGGACTACCTTGGGGCAGCCCCAGCATTTT. Its protein product is CASSVVGTTLGQPQHF.

The chain has TRBV9 and TRBJ1-2, with 8 bases lining up with TRBD1. The CDR3 has 17 amino acids. CDR1 and CDR2 (germline): SGDLS, YYNGEE. J gave up 4 bases and V 0 bases, and 11 bases lay outside the gene matches. As DNA, the CDR3 is TGTGCCAGCAGCGTAGAAGCAGGGGGCCCTACTACCTATGGCTACACCTTC. It codes for CASSVEAGGPTTYGYTF.

The chain is built from TRBV6-1 and TRBJ1-6; 7 bases align to TRBD1. Germline V lookup: CDR1 MNHNS, CDR2 SASEGT. This CDR3 comprises 15 residues. Trimming removed 2 bases from V and 7 bases from J; junction bases left unmatched: 5. CDR3 in amino acids: CASSEQGQRNSPLHF. In DNA, the CDR3 is TGTGCCAGCAGTGAACAGGGACAGCGGAATTCACCCCTCCACTTT.

CDR3: CAWSRTSGTGELFF. The CDR3 bases are TGTGCCTGGAGTCGGACTAGCGGCACCGGGGAGCTGTTTTTT. The genes are TRBV30 and TRBJ2-2, with TRBD2 identical over 10 bases. The V segment lost 2 bases and the J segment 4 bases; nucleotides outside the gene matches: 1. This CDR3 comprises 14 residues. Germline V gene lookup returns CDR1 GTSNPN and CDR2 SVGIG (reference sequence).

This chain connects TRBV30 to TRBJ2-6; D may be TRBD1 (6 bases). The V gene's germline CDR1 is GTSNPN and CDR2 SVGIG (reference sequence). V was trimmed by 4 bases and J by 5 bases, leaving 12 bases between them. The CDR3 length is 14 residues. The CDR3 reads CAWNTGSWANVLTF. In DNA form, the CDR3 reads TGTGCCTGGAATACAGGGAGCTGGGCCAACGTCCTGACTTTC. The full variable domain, with the rest looked up from reference TRBV30 and TRBJ2-6, is SQTIHQWPATLVQPVGSPLSLECTVEGTSNPNLYWYRQAAGRGLQLLFYSVGIGQISSEVPQNLSASRPQDRQFILSSKKLLLSDSGFYLCAWNTGSWANVLTFGAGSRLTVL.

This clone was detected once. This sequence joins TRBV2 and TRBJ2-2; 10 bases agree with TRBD2. The CDR3 has 15 residues. In germline, CDR1 is SNHLY, CDR2 FYNNEI. V was pared by 6 bases and J by 8 bases, with 9 bases of the junction left unmatched. The CDR3 sequence: CASRGTSVSTGELFF. For the CDR3, the DNA is TGTGCCAGCAGGGGGACTAGCGTGTCGACGGGGGAGCTGTTTTTT.

This chain connects TRBV6-5 to TRBJ2-3, with TRBD2 matching 8 bases. The CDR3 covers 12 residues. The germline gives CDR1 MNHEY, CDR2 SVGAGI. V was pared by 9 bases and J by 5 bases, with 4 bases of the junction left unmatched. The CDR3 reads CASTSGIDTQYF. The CDR3 nucleotides read TGTGCCAGTACTAGCGGCATAGATACGCAGTATTTT.

This clone occurred once. The chain has TRBV19 and TRBJ1-5, with D tentatively TRBD1 (6 bases). The CDR3 covers 15 residues. Germline-derived CDR1 and CDR2 are LNHDA and SQIVND (reference sequence). Trimming left V 4 bases short and J 2 bases short, with 12 bases between. In DNA, the CDR3 is TGTGCCAGTAGTACTCGGGACACCCGCAATCAGCCCCAGCATTTT. It specifies CASSTRDTRNQPQHF.

The rearrangement links TRBV6-5 to TRBJ1-5; D remains ambiguous. V shed 2 bases and J shed 5 bases, with 7 bases lying between them. The CDR3 loop spans 13 amino acids. CDR1 is MNHEY and CDR2 is SVGAGI in the germline V gene. Here the CDR3 DNA reads TGTGCCAGCAGTTACAGCTGGGATCAGCCCCAGCATTTT. The encoded protein is CASSYSWDQPQHF.

V usage is TRBV5-1 and J usage is TRBJ1-1; TRBD1 agrees at 8 bases. Per germline, CDR1 SGHRS and CDR2 YFSETQ. V was pared by 2 bases and J by 0 bases, with 6 bases of the junction left unmatched. The CDR3 has 16 residues. Here the CDR3 reads CASSFGQGRMNTEAFF. The DNA for the CDR3 is TGCGCCAGCAGCTTTGGACAGGGCAGGATGAACACTGAAGCTTTCTTT.

The chain is built from TRBV5-1 and TRBJ2-2; D unresolved. The CDR3 is 15 amino acids. The V gene's germline CDR1 is SGHRS and CDR2 YFSETQ. V was trimmed by 2 bases and J by 2 bases, leaving 10 bases between them. CDR3 amino acids: CASSLGILNTGELFF. CDR3 sequence (DNA): TGCGCCAGCAGCTTAGGGATTTTAAACACCGGGGAGCTGTTTTTT.

This chain links TRBV2 with TRBJ1-4, with 12 bases aligning to TRBD1. The CDR3 is made up of 13 amino acids. Germline trimming cut 8 bases from V and 9 bases from J; bases unmatched to any gene: 4. CDR1 and CDR2 (germline): SNHLY, FYNNEI. For the CDR3, the DNA is TGTGCCAGCTCCGGGACAGGGGGCCAAAAACTGTTTTTT. Translating it yields CASSGTGGQKLFF.

The gene calls are TRBV6-5 and TRBJ1-5; D remains ambiguous. Between the trimmed V and J ends, which lost 6 bases and 0 bases, there was a span of 12 bases. The germline gives CDR1 MNHEY, CDR2 SVGAGI. The CDR3 sequence is 15 residues long. CDR3 in amino acids: CASSPTRDSNQPQHF. The CDR3 region has the DNA TGTGCCAGCAGCCCCACGAGGGATAGCAATCAGCCCCAGCATTTT.

The V gene is TRBV7-8, the J gene TRBJ2-7; TRBD1 matches at 9 bases. Germline trimming cut 6 bases from V and 6 bases from J; bases unmatched to any gene: 9. Germline V gives CDR1 SGHVS, CDR2 FQNEAQ. This CDR3 contains 14 residues. CDR3 DNA: TGTGCCAGCAGTTGGGGACAGGGCAAATCCGAGCAGTACTTC. Translated: CASSWGQGKSEQYF.

As to this clone: The CDR3 does not close with the conserved phenylalanine or tryptophan, likely indicating a read error. The DNA is left out, because the CDR3 cannot be placed on it with certainty; the CDR3 is given as TCRdb lists it. V is TRBV23-1 and J is TRBJ2-7; the table's D call TRBD2 went unverified against the DNA. TRBV23-1 is classed as an ORF, of uncertain function. The CDR3 adds up to 13 amino acids, both ends counted. CDR3 region: CASSQGPRTLVEL.

This chain connects TRBV6-2 or TRBV6-3 to TRBJ2-7; no reliable D call. The CDR3 runs to 14 residues. V gave up 0 bases and J gave up 5 bases, with 11 bases separating them. Germline CDR1 MNHEY, CDR2 SVGEGT. The CDR3 region is CASSYSGPWDEQYF. Written as DNA, the CDR3 is TGTGCCAGCAGTTACTCGGGCCCCTGGGACGAGCAGTACTTC.

This chain joins TRBV3-1 (or the pseudogene TRBV3-2) and TRBJ1-1, with a weak D call TRBD1 (5 bases). Trimming left V 0 bases short and J 0 bases short, with 17 bases between. This CDR3 region has 18 residues. Germline V gene sequence: CDR1 LGHDT, CDR2 YNNKEL (reference sequence). The CDR3 bases are TGTGCCAGCAGCCAAGATTCCCTCCCCCGGGGGATGAACACTGAAGCTTTCTTT. As protein: CASSQDSLPRGMNTEAFF.

The chain links TRBV5-1 to TRBJ2-7; D may be TRBD1 or TRBD2 (6 bases each). The germline V gene has CDR1 SGHRS and CDR2 YFSETQ. V lost 4 bases, J lost 5 bases, and 13 bases lay in between. The CDR3 sequence is 13 residues long. In nucleotides, the CDR3 is TGCGCCAGCAGCGGGGGGCAGGGGCACGAGCAGTACTTC. Its translation is CASSGGQGHEQYF.

DNA for the CDR3: TGTGCCAGCAGGAACATCCTGGGGGCCGGGGAGCTGTTTTTT. It yields the protein CASRNILGAGELFF. The gene calls are TRBV6-5 and TRBJ2-2; D is tentatively TRBD1 or TRBD2 (5 bases each). The germline V gene has CDR1 MNHEY and CDR2 SVGAGI. The length of the CDR3 is 14 residues. Trimming removed 6 bases at V and 6 bases at J, with 14 bases between.

The chain carries TRBV5-1 and TRBJ2-5; TRBD2 is a possible D gene (5 bases). Germline CDR1 SGHRS, CDR2 YFSETQ. With 7 bases removed from V and 2 bases from J, the gap between germline ends came to 6 bases. The CDR3 runs to 11 residues. The chain's CDR3 is CASRGQETQYF. In nucleotides, the CDR3 is TGCGCCAGCCGGGGACAAGAGACCCAGTACTTC.